The present entry profiles one T cell receptor beta chain with its context. The antigen remains unidentified. The sample belongs to a study of shared clonotypes between healthy human individuals. Study observations and caveats: Clonotype sharing across several donors was observed for around 5% of naive CD4 clonotypes.

Trimming cost V 5 bases and J 5 bases; bases outside gene matches: 6. Per the germline V gene, CDR1 is MNHNS and CDR2 is SASEGT. The CDR3 loop spans 15 amino acids. The naive CD8 subset, CD45RO-negative cells positively selected for CCR7, excluded terminally differentiated effector memory CD45RA+ cells. A deep-level run was used for the assay. Assay used: immunoSEQ multiplex PCR; TCRdb lists only in-frame clones, some missing. The table includes millions of clones, about 95% detected once. The sample taken for sequencing was naive CD8+ T cells sorted from blood. The receptor was derived from a man aged 18 to 29 in good health. This rearrangement joins TRBV6-1 to TRBJ2-2; 9 bases line up with TRBD2. CDR3 sequence reads: CASSRLAEGTGELFF. CDR3 nucleotides: TGTGCCAGCAGTCGACTAGCGGAGGGGACCGGGGAGCTGTTTTTT.